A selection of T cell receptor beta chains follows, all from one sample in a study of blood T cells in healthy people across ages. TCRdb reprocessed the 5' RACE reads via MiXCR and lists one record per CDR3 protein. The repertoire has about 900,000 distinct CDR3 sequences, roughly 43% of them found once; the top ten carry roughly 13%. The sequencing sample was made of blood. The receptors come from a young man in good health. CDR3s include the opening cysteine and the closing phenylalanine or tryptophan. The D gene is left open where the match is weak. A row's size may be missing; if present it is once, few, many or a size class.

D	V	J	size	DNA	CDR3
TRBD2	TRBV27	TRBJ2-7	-	TGTGCCAGCAGTTTTGATAGGAGCGGGGGAATTTCCTACGAGCAGTACTTC	CASSFDRSGGISYEQYF
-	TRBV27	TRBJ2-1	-	TGTGCCAGCAGTGCACGACTAATCCATGAGCAGTTCTTC	CASSARLIHEQFF
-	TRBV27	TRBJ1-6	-	TGTGCCAGCAGTTCCTACAGGGATTCACCCCTCCACTTT	CASSSYRDSPLHF
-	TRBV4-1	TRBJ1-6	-	TGCGCCAGCAGCCAAGATCCGGATTCACCCCTCCACTTT	CASSQDPDSPLHF
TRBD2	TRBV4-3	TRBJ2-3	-	TGCGCCAGCAGCCAAGAAGATTGGAGCGGGGGGGCTGTGGGAGATACGCAGTATTTT	CASSQEDWSGGAVGDTQYF
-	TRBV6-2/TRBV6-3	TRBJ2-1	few	TGTGCCAGCAGCCATAACAATGAGCAGTTCTTC	CASSHNNEQFF
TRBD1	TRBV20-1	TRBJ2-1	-	TGCAGTGCTAGAGCCTGGGGGACAGGGGACGGCGGTGAGCAGTTCTTC	CSARAWGTGDGGEQFF
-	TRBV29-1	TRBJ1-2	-	TGCAGCGTTGAAGATCGGGTTTACGCCGATGGCTACACCTTC	CSVEDRVYADGYTF
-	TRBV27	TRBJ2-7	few	TGTGCCAGCAGCATACAGGCCCACCGGGACGAGCAGTACTTC	CASSIQAHRDEQYF
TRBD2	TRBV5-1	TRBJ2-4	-	TGCGCCAGCAGCTCCTTTGCGGGGGAGCAGTACTTC	CASSSFAGEQYF
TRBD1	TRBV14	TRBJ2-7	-	TGTGCCGGCAGCCAACGGACAGGGATTAGCGACGAGCAGTACTTC	CAGSQRTGISDEQYF
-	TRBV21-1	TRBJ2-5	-	TGTGCCAGCCCTTCTACCTCTGTCTGGGGACCCTCCCAAGAGACCCAGTACTTC	CASPSTSVWGPSQETQYF
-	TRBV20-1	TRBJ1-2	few	TGCAGTGCTAGGGATGGGTTCAACTATGGCTACACCTTC	CSARDGFNYGYTF
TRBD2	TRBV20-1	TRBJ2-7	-	TGCAGTGCTAGAAAGACCAGAACGGGACTAGCGGGGATGAATGAGCAGTACTTC	CSARKTRTGLAGMNEQYF
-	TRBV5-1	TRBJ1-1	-	TGCGCCAGCAGCTTGGGGACACGGGGGCTGGAAACTGAAGCTTTCTTT	CASSLGTRGLETEAFF
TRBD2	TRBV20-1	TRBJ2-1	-	TGCAGTGCTAGAGGGGCTAGCGGGAGCTACAATGAGCAGTTCTTC	CSARGASGSYNEQFF
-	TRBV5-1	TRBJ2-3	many	TGCGCCAGCCGCCCACTAGGATCGAAGGATACGCAGTATTTT	CASRPLGSKDTQYF
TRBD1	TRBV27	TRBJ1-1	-	TGTGCCAGCAGTTCCCAGGGGGTCGGGGAAGCTTTCTTT	CASSSQGVGEAFF
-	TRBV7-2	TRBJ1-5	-	TGTGCCAGCAGCCCCGTGGGGATTTCGAGCAATCAGCCCCAGCATTTT	CASSPVGISSNQPQHF
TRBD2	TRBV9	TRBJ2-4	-	TGTGCCAGCAGCGTCTCTAGCGGGGGGGCGGGGGATCTAGCCAAAAACATTCAGTACTTC	CASSVSSGGAGDLAKNIQYF
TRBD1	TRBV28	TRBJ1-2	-	TGTGCCAGCAGTTTATTTATATCGGGGACAGTTCCTGGCTACACCTTC	CASSLFISGTVPGYTF
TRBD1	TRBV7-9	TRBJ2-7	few	TGTGCCAGCAGCCGAGCAGCCGGGACAGAATACGAGCAGTACTTC	CASSRAAGTEYEQYF
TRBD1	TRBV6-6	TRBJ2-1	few	TGTGCCAGCACCTGGACAGGGGGCAATGAGCAGTTCTTC	CASTWTGGNEQFF